This T cell receptor (beta chain) was identified during a study of T cells in localized non-small cell lung cancer. General study findings and limits: Increased T cell density in blood showed an association with longer overall survival.

In regard to this clone: Antigen unknown.

Germline V lookup: CDR1 MNHNS, CDR2 SASEGT. The CDR3 is 13 amino acids. The V end was cut by 9 bases, the J end by 4 bases, with 16 bases between. Here immunoSEQ multiplex PCR was the method, and the copy in TCRdb shows in-frame clones only, minus some. The table records 30,000 to 45,000 clones, roughly 87% of them present only once. The receptor comes from a woman aged 40-75 years with stage I lung adenocarcinoma. Specimen: peripheral blood, collected before any cancer treatment. V and J are TRBV6-1 and TRBJ2-7; TRBD2 might be the D (5 bases). CDR3 in amino acids: CARPALVGYEQYF. The DNA for the CDR3 is TGTGCCAGGCCCGCACTAGTCGGGTACGAGCAGTACTTC.